This T cell receptor (beta chain) was profiled in a study of blood T cell repertoires in COVID-19 (dated by TCRdb to 2018 to 2021). About the investigation overall: The collaborator samples originated in the United States, Italy and Spain and spanned the acute and convalescent phases of COVID-19. The sample metadata nearly always contained a de-identified subject ID, COVID-19 status, age in years and sex. The repertoires were made available in a free public database intended to serve as a resource for research on the immune response to SARS-CoV-2. The prospective study material was composed of cDNA or gDNA derived from T cells, B-cell-depleted T cells, or PBMCs. Samples were obtained from the ongoing ImmuneRACE study (first 160 participants) and from approximately 1,200 subjects provided by 6 global collaborators. Subjects who had been exposed to COVID-19, were actively infected with it, or had recovered from it provided the deeply sampled blood TCRbeta repertoires that made up the dataset. Where available, HLA class I and class II types were taken from metadata supplied by the sample provider and were not determined by assay-based typing. Summary of the overall study and its limitations: How much clinical and demographic metadata was included differed by source and by participant, and the metadata was provided uncurated.

The immunoSEQ Assay, a bias-controlled multiplex PCR, was used to amplify TCRbeta CDR3 regions from genomic DNA. On the study's bioinformatics: Within the assay, amplification of reference gene primers was used to estimate how many nucleated cells each sample contained. Sequence reads were collapsed and filtered to measure the absolute abundance of every unique TCRbeta CDR3 rearrangement. For each sample, productive Simpson clonality was calculated as the square root of Simpson's diversity index across productive rearrangements. Imported from immuneACCESS, the table was reduced by TCRdb to in-frame sequences with V and J called. These copies leave out some clones; in studies compared against another copy, an unresolved V gene accounts for under half, and the cause of the remainder is not known. For V, J and clone size, that table is used; D and trimming come from the DNA. The table for this sample lists approximately 190,000 clones; around 80% of them were counted only once. The ten largest clones add up to under 8% of the sample.

Spanning cysteine to phenylalanine, the CDR3 consists of 15 amino acids. Only the CDR3 DNA stays, 45 bases, in frame from base 1. Trimming at the junction amounts to 0 bases on V and 10 bases on J, and the germline ends lie 16 bases apart. CDR1 and CDR2 are read off the germline V gene (reference sequence) as LNHNV and YYDKDF. The collaborating institutions used their own protocols to collect whole blood in K2EDTA tubes. For TCRbeta analysis, collaborator samples were shipped as frozen whole blood, as isolated PBMCs, or as DNA extracted from either sample type. A note on this clone: Which antigen it targets is not known. Per-base quality was not reported, and no clone a single base away is much larger than it.

Material for sequencing was peripheral blood. This TCR derives from a man aged 55 to 70 with acute or convalescent COVID-19. The rearranged segments are TRBV15 and TRBJ1-5; the D gene cannot be named for sure. The base sequence is TGTGCCACCAGCAGAGATCCGGCAGGCGCTAAACCCCAGCATTTT. Its protein is CATSRDPAGAKPQHF.